Here is one T cell receptor (beta chain) with its context. This entry belongs to a study of blood T cell repertoires in COVID-19. Study-level information: Researchers got acute and convalescent COVID-19 samples from the United States, Italy and Spain. The cDNA or gDNA used as material had been derived from T cells, B-cell-depleted T cells, or PBMCs.

Looked up from germline, CDR1 is LNHNV and CDR2 is YYDKDF (reference sequence). CDR3 length: 15 residues. Trimming took 3 bases from V and 5 from J; bases not matched to a gene: 6. Under the authors' procedure: Amplified reference gene primers provided the basis for estimating nucleated cell counts. Using immunoSEQ multiplex PCR, the repertoire was profiled, and TCRdb retains in-frame clones only, with some absent. The V and J calls and clone size are taken from that table; D and trimming were inferred from the DNA. The sample consists of nearly 200,000 clones, about 85% of them appearing once. This TCR came from a human donor in a cohort sampled during active COVID-19. The sequenced sample was peripheral blood. The chain recombines TRBV15 with TRBJ2-1, with 8 bases fitting TRBD2. CDR3 coding DNA: TGTGCCACCAGCAGGGCTAGCGGGCCAAACAATGAGCAGTTCTTC. Its protein product is CATSRASGPNNEQFF.